This is a list of T cell receptor beta chains from one sample in a study of T cells in tumors after PD-1 blockade. Profiled with immunoSEQ multiplex PCR; TCRdb holds only in-frame clones, not every one. Of 23,000 or so clones in the sample, roughly 80% were seen once. The material sequenced was PBMCs, taken after anti-PD-1 treatment. The receptors originated from a human donor with basal cell carcinoma. Each CDR3 is given with its conserved first and last residue. The D gene is left open where the match is weak. Only some rows state a clone size, as once, few, many or a class for expanded clones.

NA	TRBV12-3/TRBV12-4	TRBJ1-6	12	NA	TGTGCCAGCACCTTGGGAAATTCACCCCTCCACTTT	CASTLGNSPLHF
NA	TRBV5-1	TRBJ2-2	17	NA	TGCGCCAGCAGCTTTGGACAGACCATACCGGGCACCGGGGAGCTGTTTTTT	CASSFGQTIPGTGELFF
NA	TRBV7-8	TRBJ1-1	13	NA	TGTGCCAGCAGCGCGACTTGGGCCAGGGAAGCTTTCTTT	CASSATWAREAFF
TRBD1	TRBV4-1	TRBJ1-2	15	NA	TGCGCCAGCAGCCAATCGGGACAGGCCCCGAGTGGCTACACCTTC	CASSQSGQAPSGYTF
NA	TRBV6-5	TRBJ1-3	14	NA	TGTGCCAGCAGGTTCGATAGCTCTGGAAACACCATATATTTT	CASRFDSSGNTIYF
TRBD1	TRBV25-1	TRBJ2-1	16	NA	TGTGCCAGCAGTGTGGGGGGACAGGGATCCTACAATGAGCAGTTCTTC	CASSVGGQGSYNEQFF
NA	TRBV5-1	TRBJ1-1	15	NA	TGCGCCAGCAGCTTTAGATTTTCGGAGAACACTGAAGCTTTCTTT	CASSFRFSENTEAFF
NA	TRBV19	TRBJ2-7	13	NA	TGTGCCAGTAGTAGGGACACCGCCTACGAGCAGTACTTC	CASSRDTAYEQYF
TRBD2	TRBV2	TRBJ2-3	15	NA	TGTGCCAGCAGAGCAGCGGGGGCCGGCACAGATACGCAGTATTTT	CASRAAGAGTDTQYF
NA	TRBV7-3	TRBJ2-3	10	NA	TGTGCCAGCAGCTTTGAGACGCAGTATTTT	CASSFETQYF
TRBD1	TRBV18	TRBJ1-4	16	NA	TGTGCCAGCTCACCGAGAGGAGACAGGGGGAAAGAAAAACTGTTTTTT	CASSPRGDRGKEKLFF
NA	TRBV10-2	TRBJ2-2	15	NA	TGCGCCAGCGCCCACAGGGTCGCGAACACCGGGGAGCTGTTTTTT	CASAHRVANTGELFF
TRBD1	TRBV6-6	TRBJ1-1	16	NA	TGTGCCAGCAGTTACTCGACTGGCAGGGGGTTCTCTGAAGCTTTCTTT	CASSYSTGRGFSEAFF
NA	TRBV10-2	TRBJ2-7	15	NA	TGCGCCAGCAGTGAGTCCGGTGGGGGAGAATCCGAGCAGTACTTC	CASSESGGGESEQYF
NA	TRBV3-1/TRBV3-2	TRBJ1-1	15	once	TGTGCCAGCAGCCAAGGGGGGACACGGAACACTGAAGCTTTCTTT	CASSQGGTRNTEAFF
TRBD2	TRBV5-5	TRBJ2-5	17	NA	TGTGCCAGCAGCTTGAGAGCGGACCTAGCGGGAAAAGAGACCCAGTACTTC	CASSLRADLAGKETQYF
TRBD1	TRBV18	TRBJ1-3	17	few	TGTGCCAGCTCACCACGTAGTGCAACAGGGGCAGAAAACACCATATATTTT	CASSPRSATGAENTIYF
NA	TRBV7-2	TRBJ2-1	15	NA	TGTGCCAGCAGCTTAGCCAGGGGCTCCTACAATGAGCAGTTCTTC	CASSLARGSYNEQFF
TRBD2	TRBV6-6	TRBJ2-1	16	NA	TGTGCCACCAACCGAGGGGGGACTAGCTCCTACAATGAGCAGTTCTTC	CATNRGGTSSYNEQFF
NA	TRBV9	TRBJ2-3	16	NA	TGTGCCAGCAGCGTCCGACTTCCTGGGGGCACCGATACGCAGTATTTT	CASSVRLPGGTDTQYF
TRBD2	TRBV2	TRBJ2-3	17	NA	TGTGCCAGCAGCCTGACTAGCGGGGGGTCTAGCACAGATACGCAGTATTTT	CASSLTSGGSSTDTQYF
NA	TRBV7-9	TRBJ2-3	15	NA	TGTGCCAGCAGACGTGGGGGGCCGAGCACAGATACGCAGTATTTT	CASRRGGPSTDTQYF
NA	TRBV6-4	TRBJ2-2	14	NA	TGTGCCAGCAGTGACTCGACTTCCAGCGGGGAGCTGTTTTTT	CASSDSTSSGELFF
NA	TRBV5-1	TRBJ2-2	15	once	TGCGCCAGCGGCTTGGGACACCGGAACACCGGGGAGCTGTTTTTT	CASGLGHRNTGELFF
TRBD2	TRBV19	TRBJ2-1	15	NA	TGTGCCAGTAGTATTGGCGGGGGGGCGTCCTATGAGCAGTTCTTC	CASSIGGGASYEQFF
NA	TRBV11-3	TRBJ2-3	12	NA	TGTGCCAGCAGCTTCCCTCTAGGTACGCAGTATTTT	CASSFPLGTQYF
NA	TRBV19	TRBJ1-4	17	NA	TGTGCCAGTAGTATGTTCCCGAGTCTAAGCGCTAATGAAAAACTGTTTTTT	CASSMFPSLSANEKLFF
NA	TRBV27	TRBJ2-1	15	NA	TGTGCCAGCCAGACCACCTACGGACCCACCGGGTTTGGGTTCTTC	CASQTTYGPTGFGFF
NA	TRBV18	TRBJ1-3	17	NA	TGTGCCAGCTCAACTTCCGGGCCTGGTCCCCCTGGAAACACCATATATTTT	CASSTSGPGPPGNTIYF
NA	TRBV19	TRBJ2-1	11	NA	TGTGCCAGTAGCACTTACAATGAGCAGTTCTTC	CASSTYNEQFF
TRBD1	TRBV9	TRBJ1-1	17	NA	TGTGCCAGCAGCGTCGGACAGGGTGAGGGTATGAACACTGAAGCTTTCTTT	CASSVGQGEGMNTEAFF
TRBD1	TRBV6-6	TRBJ1-2	14	NA	TGTGCCAGCAGTTACGCGGGGGACAGGGATGGCTACACCTTC	CASSYAGDRDGYTF
NA	TRBV25-1	TRBJ2-7	13	NA	TGTGCCAGCCGGCGGGGTAGCTCCTACGAGCAGTACTTC	CASRRGSSYEQYF
TRBD2	TRBV6-6	TRBJ2-1	19	NA	TGTGCCAGCAGTCCAGTCCGGAGCGGGGGGGCCTACATTGACAATGAGCAGTTCTTC	CASSPVRSGGAYIDNEQFF
NA	TRBV10-1	TRBJ2-3	15	NA	TGCGCCAGCAGTGAGTCGAGCGGTGGCACAGATACGCAGTATTTT	CASSESSGGTDTQYF
NA	TRBV6-6	TRBJ1-6	15	NA	TGTGCCAGCAGTTACTCGGGTGGGGAGAATTCACCCCTCCACTTT	CASSYSGGENSPLHF
NA	TRBV7-6	TRBJ2-7	14	NA	TGTGCCAGCAGCCCAAATAGCCTATCCTACGAGCAGTACTTC	CASSPNSLSYEQYF
NA	TRBV11-3	TRBJ2-5	15	NA	TGTGCCAGCAGCTTAGGGGCGGTGGGGCAAGAGACCCAGTACTTC	CASSLGAVGQETQYF
NA	TRBV10-2	TRBJ1-1	13	NA	TGCGCCAGCAGCCGAGACACGTATACTGAAGCTTTCTTT	CASSRDTYTEAFF
NA	TRBV4-2	TRBJ2-1	14	NA	TGTGCCAGCAGCCAAGATCCTAGGGACAATGAGCAGTTCTTC	CASSQDPRDNEQFF
NA	TRBV5-1	TRBJ2-1	15	NA	TGCGCCAGCAGCTTGGTTTCTCAGGGGTTAAGGGAGCAGTTCTTC	CASSLVSQGLREQFF
NA	TRBV10-2	TRBJ1-2	15	NA	TGCGCCAGCAGAGATGGGGCGGGCGGGAACTATGGCTACACCTTC	CASRDGAGGNYGYTF
TRBD1	TRBV6-5	TRBJ2-3	13	NA	TGTGCCAGCCAGAGACAGGGAACAGATACGCAGTATTTT	CASQRQGTDTQYF
NA	TRBV5-7	TRBJ1-2	14	NA	TGTGCCAGCAGCCCCCTCAAGGGCCCTTGGGGCTACACCTTC	CASSPLKGPWGYTF
NA	TRBV5-4	TRBJ2-3	15	NA	TGTGCCAGCAGCCCCTTTGGGGGGGGGCCGAATACGCAGTATTTT	CASSPFGGGPNTQYF
NA	TRBV25-1	TRBJ2-5	13	NA	TGTGCCAGCAGTGAATATGGGGTGGAGACCCAGTACTTC	CASSEYGVETQYF
NA	TRBV18	TRBJ2-1	15	NA	TGTGCCAGCTCACCTCGGGGCGCTTCAGACAATGAGCAGTTCTTC	CASSPRGASDNEQFF
TRBD1	TRBV5-4	TRBJ2-5	13	NA	TGTGCCAGCAGCCCGACAGGGGGAGAGACCCAGTACTTC	CASSPTGGETQYF
NA	TRBV6-6	TRBJ2-7	12	NA	TGTGCCAGCAGTTACCTGGGGGACGAGCAGTACTTC	CASSYLGDEQYF
NA	TRBV18	TRBJ1-2	13	NA	TGTGCCAGCTCACCCGGGGCAGGCTATGGCTACACCTTC	CASSPGAGYGYTF
NA	TRBV11-3	TRBJ2-4	15	NA	TGTGCCAGCAGCTTAGATGCGGGGGCCAAAAACATTCAGTACTTC	CASSLDAGAKNIQYF
NA	TRBV6-5	TRBJ2-2	16	medium-sized	TGTGCCAGCAGTTACTCCTGGACAGTGGTCACCGGGGAGCTGTTTTTT	CASSYSWTVVTGELFF
NA	TRBV12-3/TRBV12-4	TRBJ2-5	13	NA	TGTGCCAGCCAAGGACTTCAGGGGGAGACCCAGTACTTC	CASQGLQGETQYF
NA	TRBV5-1	TRBJ2-1	14	NA	TGCGCCAGCAGCCTTGGGGGCTCCTACAATGAGCAGTTCTTC	CASSLGGSYNEQFF
NA	TRBV7-8	TRBJ2-7	15	NA	TGTGCCAGCAGCTTATTAAGCACGGGTACCTACGAGCAGTACTTC	CASSLLSTGTYEQYF